The 16 T cell receptor beta chains below come from one sample, sequenced in a study of blood T cell repertoires in COVID-19. The assay was immunoSEQ multiplex PCR, and TCRdb's table has in-frame clones only and misses some. Counted here are approximately 230,000 clones, approximately 88% occurring once; the ten biggest clones make up approximately 6%. Sequencing was done on a sample of peripheral blood. All receptors derive from a woman aged 25 to 39 with COVID-19, enrolled during active disease.

The V gene is TRBV28, the J gene TRBJ1-2; 8 nucleotides agree with TRBD1. CDR3 length: 14 residues. The germline V gene encodes CDR1 MDHEN and CDR2 SYDVKM. With V trimmed by 2 bases and J by 8 bases, 7 bases remained unmatched. DNA for the CDR3: TGTGCCAGCAGTTTACCCAGGGGGCTTGAGGGCTACACCTTC. It codes for CASSLPRGLEGYTF.

This sequence joins TRBV27 and TRBJ1-5, with D uncertain. The V end lost 3 bases, the J end lost 0 bases, and 27 bases lay between the germline ends. There are 21 residues in the CDR3. Germline-derived CDR1 and CDR2 are MNHEY and SMNVEV (reference sequence). CDR3 loop: CASSLEAEEGIAIYSNQPQHF. The CDR3 nucleotides read TGTGCCAGCAGTTTGGAGGCGGAGGAGGGTATAGCTATTTATAGCAATCAGCCCCAGCATTTT.

The rearrangement links TRBV6-2 or TRBV6-3 to TRBJ2-1, with 12 bases aligning to TRBD2. CDR1 is MNHEY and CDR2 is SVGEGT in the germline V gene. With V trimmed by 5 bases and J by 9 bases, 8 bases remained unmatched. The CDR3 sequence is 15 residues long. DNA for the CDR3: TGTGCCAGCAGTCGACTAGCGGGAGAATTCGGTGAGCAGTTCTTC. Protein product: CASSRLAGEFGEQFF.

The chain recombines TRBV30 with TRBJ1-2; weak D call: TRBD1 (6 bases). Germline V CDR1 and CDR2: GTSNPN, SVGIG (reference sequence). Trimming took off 3 bases at V and 5 bases at J, with 13 bases between the two ends. The CDR3 sequence is 13 residues long. CDR3 residues: CAWSRPGAYGYTF. As DNA, the CDR3 is TGTGCCTGGAGCCGCCCAGGGGCTTATGGCTACACCTTC.

The rearrangement links TRBV19 to TRBJ1-2; TRBD1 might be the D (6 bases). The V gene's germline CDR1 is LNHDA and CDR2 SQIVND (reference sequence). V was cut by 6 bases and J by 8 bases, with 28 bases left in between. The length of the CDR3 is 17 residues. The CDR3, as DNA: TGTGCCAGTAGCGCGGAACGACAGGTATACCTGTCGTGGGGCTACACCTTC. Protein sequence: CASSAERQVYLSWGYTF.

This chain links TRBV28 with TRBJ1-2; 9 bases align to TRBD1. V shed 7 bases, J shed 8 bases, and the junction held 8 bases outside the gene matches. The CDR3 is 13 amino acids. Germline values: CDR1 MDHEN, CDR2 SYDVKM. The CDR3 loop reads CASNKQGAQGYTF. The CDR3 DNA reads as TGTGCCAGCAACAAACAGGGGGCCCAGGGCTACACCTTC.

V gene TRBV7-9 combines with J gene TRBJ2-2; 7 bases agree with TRBD2. The CDR3 has 14 amino acids. Germline loops: CDR1 SEHNR, CDR2 FQNEAQ (reference sequence). Trimming at V came to 4 bases and at J to 6 bases, leaving 5 bases not matched to a gene. The CDR3 protein is CASSSSGGAGELFF. The CDR3 bases are TGTGCCAGCAGCTCATCGGGGGGAGCCGGGGAGCTGTTTTTT.

The chain carries TRBV10-3 and TRBJ2-1; 11 bases are shared with TRBD1. This CDR3 is 14 amino acids long. CDR1 is ENHRY and CDR2 is SYGVKD in the germline V gene. V lost 6 bases, J lost 7 bases, and 5 bases stayed unmatched. In DNA, the CDR3 is TGTGCCATCAGGTCCGGGACAGGGGGGAATGAGCAGTTCTTC. Amino acids: CAIRSGTGGNEQFF.

This clone has a handful of counts. The J gene is TRBJ1-2, the V gene TRBV4-1, with 8 bases lining up with TRBD1. This CDR3 has 16 amino acids. After removal of 1 base from V and 4 bases from J, the junction contained 8 bases not matched to a gene. Looked up from germline, CDR1 is MGHRA and CDR2 is YSYEKL. The CDR3 DNA is TGCGCCAGCAGCCAAGTAAGGACAGGGTACGGCTATGGCTACACCTTC. It yields the protein CASSQVRTGYGYGYTF.

V gene TRBV5-4 combines with J gene TRBJ1-2; D might be TRBD1 (5 bases). The CDR3 runs to 14 residues. V lost 1 base to trimming and J lost 1 base, with 8 bases between them. CDR1 and CDR2 from the germline V gene are SGHNT and YYREEE (reference sequence). The CDR3 DNA follows: TGTGCCAGCAGCTTGAGGGGTGGTAACTATGGCTACACCTTC. It yields the protein CASSLRGGNYGYTF.

The chain carries TRBV7-8 and TRBJ2-5; 8 bases agree with TRBD2. The germline V gene has CDR1 SGHVS and CDR2 FQNEAQ. This CDR3 spans 18 amino acids. With V trimmed by 1 base and J by 3 bases, 13 bases remained unmatched. This CDR3 reads CASSLVAGTRYPKETQYF. In DNA form, the CDR3 reads TGTGCCAGCAGCTTAGTGGCGGGGACTAGATATCCGAAAGAGACCCAGTACTTC.

The chain is built from TRBV15 and TRBJ1-2; D is ambiguous. Germline CDR1 and CDR2: LNHNV and YYDKDF (reference sequence). This CDR3 has 13 residues. Trimming cost V 1 base and J 7 bases, with 10 bases left between them. The CDR3 region is CATSRVPLSGYTF. CDR3 coding DNA: TGTGCCACCAGCAGAGTTCCCCTTTCTGGCTACACCTTC.

Concerning this clone: A junction boundary mismatches the germline segment, possibly from a read error. The V call is TRBV9, the J call TRBJ1-1; TRBD1 aligns across 12 bases. The CDR3 spans 15 residues. Per the germline V gene, CDR1 is SGDLS and CDR2 is YYNGEE. This chain's CDR3 is CASSAGTGGKTEAFF. In DNA, the CDR3 is TGTGCCAGCAGCGCCGGGACAGGGGGCAAGACTGAAGCCTTCTTT. Variable domain in full (rest from reference TRBV9 and TRBJ1-1): DSGVTQTPKHLITATGQRVTLRCSPRSGDLSVYWYQQSLDQGLQFLIQYYNGEERAKGNILERFSAQQFPDLHSELNLSSLELGDSALYFCASSAGTGGKTEAFFGQGTRLTVV.

The chain couples TRBV2 to TRBJ1-4; D may be TRBD1 (5 bases). This CDR3 is built from 14 residues. V lost 1 base to trimming and J lost 8 bases, with 11 bases between them. CDR1 and CDR2 (germline): SNHLY, FYNNEI. CDR3 DNA: TGTGCCAGCAGTGAAGGGGGCCGGGGGGAAAAACTGTTTTTT. Encoded protein: CASSEGGRGEKLFF. Complete variable domain (other parts from reference TRBV2 and TRBJ1-4): EPEVTQTPSHQVTQMGQEVILRCVPISNHLYFYWYRQILGQKVEFLVSFYNNEISEKSEIFDDQFSVERPDGSNFTLKIRSTKLEDSAMYFCASSEGGRGEKLFFGSGTQLSVL.

This chain connects TRBV16 to TRBJ2-3, with 7 bases identical to TRBD2. V dropped 0 bases and J dropped 4; count of bases not matched to a gene: 13. Germline V lookup: CDR1 KGHSY, CDR2 FQNENV. The CDR3 totals 18 residues. For the CDR3, the DNA is TGTGCCAGCAGCCAATCGGCTTACACGGGGGGATTCGCAGATACGCAGTATTTT. Its translation is CASSQSAYTGGFADTQYF.

J is TRBJ1-5 and V is TRBV5-8; TRBD1 might be the D (6 bases). The CDR3 length is 15 residues. Germline CDR1 SGHTS, CDR2 YDEGEE. V was shortened by 3 bases and J by 7 bases, with 17 bases between the two germline ends. The CDR3 spells CASSSDPGGGQPQHF. The DNA for the CDR3 is TGTGCCAGCAGCTCAGACCCTGGGGGCGGGCAGCCCCAGCATTTT.